This entry is about one T cell receptor beta chain. This sample is drawn from a study of PD-1 blockade in classical Hodgkin lymphoma. Repertoires were generated with immunoSEQ multiplex PCR, while TCRdb's copy carries only in-frame clones and drops some. The table includes 12,000 or so clones, approximately 84% detected once. Time point of the sample: cycle 4 day 1 (C4D1), after more than five weeks of nivolumab. Relapses following autologous stem cell transplantation were seen in all patients, with brentuximab vedotin exposure varying. Magnetic negative selection, applied to thawed PBMCs, was used to isolate the CD8+ T cells. Germline-derived CDR1 and CDR2 are MNHEY and SMNVEV (reference sequence). Between the trimmed V and J ends, which lost 4 bases and 6 bases, there was a span of 10 bases. The CDR3 has 13 amino acids.

This clonotype was sampled from a human donor with classical Hodgkin lymphoma. The donor label of this sample is uncertain. The V and J genes are TRBV27 and TRBJ1-5; D gene unclear. Sequencing was performed on CD8+ T cells from blood, taken before the fourth cycle of nivolumab. The CDR3 sequence: CASSSSTGQPQHF. In DNA form, the CDR3 reads TGTGCCAGCAGTTCCTCGACGGGTCAGCCCCAGCATTTT.